The rows below give T cell receptor beta chains drawn from one sample of a study of OX40 agonist ivuxolimab in advanced cancers. The protocol was immunoSEQ multiplex PCR, while the TCRdb copy is restricted to in-frame clones and leaves out a portion. The table includes about 48,000 clones, roughly 78% detected once. The sample in question was CD4+ or CD8+ T cells sorted from blood, obtained in a trial of the OX40 agonist ivuxolimab. Source of these receptors: an adult with an advanced solid tumor such as melanoma, head and neck, liver or kidney cancer. Both conserved end residues are part of each CDR3. Fields, in order: clone size, V gene, J gene, D gene, CDR3 DNA, CDR3 protein. A D gene is named only where the DNA matches it firmly. Clone sizes are given selectively: once, few, many, or a class where the clone is expanded.

NA,TRBV6-6,TRBJ1-4,NA,TGTGCCAGCAGCTCCGGGAGGGGTAGGGAACTGTTTTTT,CASSSGRGRELFF
NA,TRBV9,TRBJ2-5,TRBD2,TGTGCCAGCAGCGACGGGGGGTCGAGGACCCAGTACTTC,CASSDGGSRTQYF
NA,TRBV5-1,TRBJ2-1,NA,TGCGCCAGCAGCTTGGGGGGGCCCAATGAGCAGTTCTTC,CASSLGGPNEQFF
once,TRBV30,TRBJ2-7,TRBD1,TGTGCCTGGAGTCCAATTACAGGGGGCCCGCAGTACTTC,CAWSPITGGPQYF
NA,TRBV28,TRBJ2-7,NA,TGTGCCAGCAGTTCACAGGGTTCTCTCTACGAGCAGTACTTC,CASSSQGSLYEQYF
NA,TRBV27,TRBJ1-6,NA,TGTGCCAGCAGTTTATATCCCGGGGGGCGGACCCTCCACTTT,CASSLYPGGRTLHF
NA,TRBV6-1,TRBJ1-1,NA,TGTGCCAGCACCCACGAAGAGAGGTTTACTGAAGCTTTCTTT,CASTHEERFTEAFF
few,TRBV7-3,TRBJ2-1,TRBD2,TGTGCCAGCAGCCCCTTTAGTAGGGAGCGGGAGTTGATAAATGAGCAGTTCTTC,CASSPFSRERELINEQFF
few,TRBV5-1,TRBJ1-3,NA,TGCGCCAGCAGCTTCTCGACAGATTCTGGAAACACCATATATTTT,CASSFSTDSGNTIYF
NA,TRBV6-5,TRBJ2-5,NA,TGTGCCAGCAGTTACTCGAGGGGGGAGACCCAGTACTTC,CASSYSRGETQYF
NA,TRBV10-3,TRBJ2-3,NA,TGTGCCATCAGTGCGACCGAAGATACGCAGTATTTT,CAISATEDTQYF
NA,TRBV5-4,TRBJ2-3,TRBD2,TGTGCCAGCAGCCTCGGACTAGCGGGCACAGATACGCAGTATTTT,CASSLGLAGTDTQYF
NA,TRBV6-5,TRBJ2-7,TRBD2,TGTGCCAGCAGCCGGGAGGAGGGTTACGAGCAGTACTTC,CASSREEGYEQYF
NA,TRBV5-1,TRBJ1-1,NA,TGCGCCAGCATTCGGGACATCGGAAGTATGAACACTGAAGCTTTCTTT,CASIRDIGSMNTEAFF
NA,TRBV6-9,TRBJ1-5,TRBD1,TGTGCCAGCAGACCCAAAAGGGACAGGGCACACCAGCCCCAGCATTTT,CASRPKRDRAHQPQHF
NA,TRBV7-6,TRBJ2-3,TRBD2,TGTGCCAGCAGTCCTTACGGCGTAGCGGGGTCCCAGTATTTT,CASSPYGVAGSQYF
NA,TRBV7-9,TRBJ1-2,NA,TGTGCCAGCAGCCTGCAAGACTATGGCTACACCTTC,CASSLQDYGYTF
NA,TRBV5-4,TRBJ2-7,TRBD1,TGTGCCAGCAGCTCGAAGACAGGGCACTACTACGAGCAGTACTTC,CASSSKTGHYYEQYF
NA,TRBV10-3,TRBJ2-5,NA,TGTGCCATCAGTGAATCCCTTCAGGGCCGACAAGAGACCCAGTACTTC,CAISESLQGRQETQYF
NA,TRBV30,TRBJ1-2,NA,TGTGCCTGGAGTGTGGGGTATGCGGGCTACACCTTC,CAWSVGYAGYTF
NA,TRBV10-1,TRBJ2-1,NA,TGCGCCAGCAGCGGGGAGCCGCTCTCCAATGAGCAGTTCTTC,CASSGEPLSNEQFF
NA,TRBV6-1,TRBJ1-1,TRBD1,TGTGCCAGCAGTGAAGTCGGGACAGGGCGGGGAGCTTTCTTT,CASSEVGTGRGAFF
few,TRBV29-1,TRBJ2-5,NA,TGCAGCGTAGGGGCCCAAGAGACCCAGTACTTC,CSVGAQETQYF
NA,TRBV11-1,TRBJ2-2,TRBD2,TGTGCCAGCAGCCCTAGCGGGAGAAGAACCGGGGAGCTGTTTTTT,CASSPSGRRTGELFF
NA,TRBV28,TRBJ2-7,NA,TGTGCCAGCAAGAACAACTACGAGCAGTACTTC,CASKNNYEQYF
NA,TRBV2,TRBJ1-1,NA,TGTGCCAGCAATAGGAGGGGCGCTGAAGCTTTCTTT,CASNRRGAEAFF
NA,TRBV10-3,TRBJ2-1,TRBD2,TGTGCCATCAGAGGACTAGCGGGAAAGGGAAGTGAGCAGTTCTTC,CAIRGLAGKGSEQFF